The present TCR beta chain was sequenced within a study of OX40 agonist ivuxolimab in advanced cancers. Study context: Ivuxolimab, an agonistic anti-OX40 (CD134) antibody, was given to patients.

Blood sampling was done at baseline, cycle 4 day 1, and cycle 7 day 1. Assay: immunoSEQ multiplex PCR; the TCRdb copy retains only in-frame clones and omits some. This table has more than 55,000 clones, 89% appearing once. Losses at the gene ends were 6 bases for V and 1 base for J; bases not matched to a gene: 10. The CDR3 length is 16 residues. Germline CDR1 reads MRHNA; CDR2 reads SNTAGT. The sequences come from CD4+ or CD8+ T cells sorted from blood, collected in a trial of the OX40 agonist ivuxolimab. The rearrangement uses TRBV6-4 and TRBJ2-7, with 9 bases fitting TRBD1. This receptor was identified in an adult with an advanced solid tumor such as melanoma, head and neck, liver or kidney cancer. The CDR3 loop reads CASREPGQGSSYEQYF. CDR3 in DNA: TGTGCCAGCAGGGAACCGGGACAGGGTTCGTCCTACGAGCAGTACTTC.